A selection of T cell receptor beta chains follows, all from one sample in a study of regulatory T cells in long-lasting Graves disease. TCRdb recomputed calls from the multiplex PCR reads with MiXCR, one row per CDR3 protein. The sample lists about 470,000 distinct CDR3 sequences, 20% to 25% occurring once. This specimen was peripheral blood mononuclear cells (PBMCs), taken when the disease was refractory, from a patient treated with antithyroid drugs. These TCRs come from a female donor with Graves disease. CDR3s include the opening cysteine and the closing phenylalanine or tryptophan. The D gene is left open where the match is weak. Clone size is stated in some rows and not others, as once, few, many or a class when expanded.

CASSLGQGGGNTIYF | TGTGCCAGCAGCTTGGGACAGGGCGGAGGAAACACCATATATTTT | TRBJ1-3 | - | TRBV3-1 | TRBD1
CASSSGTGFGETQYF | TGTGCCAGTAGTTCTGGGACAGGGTTTGGGGAGACCCAGTACTTC | TRBJ2-5 | many | TRBV19 | TRBD1
CASTLGSSNQPQHF | TGTGCCAGCACCCTTGGAAGTAGCAATCAGCCCCAGCATTTT | TRBJ1-5 | many | TRBV28 | -
CASSPGTRVDIQYF | TGTGCCAGCAGTCCCGGGACTAGGGTTGACATTCAGTACTTC | TRBJ2-4 | many | TRBV28 | TRBD2
CASSLANNPVGTHYGYTF | TGTGCCAGCAGCTTAGCTAATAACCCCGTCGGGACTCACTATGGCTACACCTTC | TRBJ1-2 | many | TRBV7-9 | -
CASSLARQGRQYF | TGTGCCAGCAGTTTAGCCCGACAGGGCCGGCAGTACTTC | TRBJ2-7 | many | TRBV12-3/TRBV12-4 | TRBD1
CASSSPGQTTNTEAFF | TGTGCCAGCAGTTCTCCGGGACAGACGACGAACACTGAAGCTTTCTTT | TRBJ1-1 | many | TRBV6-5 | TRBD1
CASSPQGRYEQYF | TGTGCCAGCAGCCCACAGGGGAGGTACGAGCAGTACTTC | TRBJ2-7 | many | TRBV3-1 | -
CAWTGSGANVLTF | TGTGCCTGGACGGGCTCTGGGGCCAACGTCCTGACTTTC | TRBJ2-6 | few | TRBV30 | -
CASTELWGTSEAFF | TGTGCCAGCACCGAACTTTGGGGGACGTCTGAAGCTTTCTTT | TRBJ1-1 | many | TRBV28 | -
CASSTPGAPREDGYTF | TGTGCCAGCAGTACCCCCGGGGCACCCAGGGAGGATGGCTACACCTTC | TRBJ1-2 | few | TRBV12-3/TRBV12-4 | -
CASSFWQGGTDTQYF | TGTGCCAGCAGTTTTTGGCAGGGGGGCACAGATACGCAGTATTTT | TRBJ2-3 | - | TRBV28 | TRBD1
CASRTGAGEKLFF | TGTGCCAGCCGGACAGGGGCGGGTGAAAAACTGTTTTTT | TRBJ1-4 | many | TRBV12-3/TRBV12-4 | TRBD1
CASSLGGVLTTYEQYF | TGTGCCAGCAGCTTAGGGGGCGTTTTAACCACCTACGAGCAGTACTTC | TRBJ2-7 | - | TRBV11-2 | -
CSVDLGAGGYTF | TGCAGCGTTGACCTGGGGGCGGGTGGCTACACCTTC | TRBJ1-2 | - | TRBV29-1 | -
CASSSTPPSGTANYGYTF | TGTGCCAGCAGTTCGACACCTCCCTCAGGGACAGCGAACTATGGCTACACCTTC | TRBJ1-2 | many | TRBV27 | TRBD1
CAIKDRFNYGYTF | TGTGCCATCAAGGACAGGTTCAACTATGGCTACACCTTC | TRBJ1-2 | few | TRBV2 | TRBD1
CASSLAPGTQPQHF | TGTGCCAGCAGCTTGGCCCCAGGGACTCAGCCCCAGCATTTT | TRBJ1-5 | few | TRBV5-5 | -
CASSLTGFGNSPLHF | TGTGCCAGCAGCTTAACAGGGTTTGGGAATTCACCCCTCCACTTT | TRBJ1-6 | many | TRBV7-2 | -
CASSQAGWPGREQYF | TGTGCCAGCAGCCAGGCAGGCTGGCCGGGGCGCGAGCAGTACTTC | TRBJ2-7 | - | TRBV3-1 | -
CASSLVGITFAQAKNIQYF | TGTGCCAGCAGCTTAGTGGGAATTACCTTTGCCCAAGCCAAAAACATTCAGTACTTC | TRBJ2-4 | - | TRBV7-9 | -